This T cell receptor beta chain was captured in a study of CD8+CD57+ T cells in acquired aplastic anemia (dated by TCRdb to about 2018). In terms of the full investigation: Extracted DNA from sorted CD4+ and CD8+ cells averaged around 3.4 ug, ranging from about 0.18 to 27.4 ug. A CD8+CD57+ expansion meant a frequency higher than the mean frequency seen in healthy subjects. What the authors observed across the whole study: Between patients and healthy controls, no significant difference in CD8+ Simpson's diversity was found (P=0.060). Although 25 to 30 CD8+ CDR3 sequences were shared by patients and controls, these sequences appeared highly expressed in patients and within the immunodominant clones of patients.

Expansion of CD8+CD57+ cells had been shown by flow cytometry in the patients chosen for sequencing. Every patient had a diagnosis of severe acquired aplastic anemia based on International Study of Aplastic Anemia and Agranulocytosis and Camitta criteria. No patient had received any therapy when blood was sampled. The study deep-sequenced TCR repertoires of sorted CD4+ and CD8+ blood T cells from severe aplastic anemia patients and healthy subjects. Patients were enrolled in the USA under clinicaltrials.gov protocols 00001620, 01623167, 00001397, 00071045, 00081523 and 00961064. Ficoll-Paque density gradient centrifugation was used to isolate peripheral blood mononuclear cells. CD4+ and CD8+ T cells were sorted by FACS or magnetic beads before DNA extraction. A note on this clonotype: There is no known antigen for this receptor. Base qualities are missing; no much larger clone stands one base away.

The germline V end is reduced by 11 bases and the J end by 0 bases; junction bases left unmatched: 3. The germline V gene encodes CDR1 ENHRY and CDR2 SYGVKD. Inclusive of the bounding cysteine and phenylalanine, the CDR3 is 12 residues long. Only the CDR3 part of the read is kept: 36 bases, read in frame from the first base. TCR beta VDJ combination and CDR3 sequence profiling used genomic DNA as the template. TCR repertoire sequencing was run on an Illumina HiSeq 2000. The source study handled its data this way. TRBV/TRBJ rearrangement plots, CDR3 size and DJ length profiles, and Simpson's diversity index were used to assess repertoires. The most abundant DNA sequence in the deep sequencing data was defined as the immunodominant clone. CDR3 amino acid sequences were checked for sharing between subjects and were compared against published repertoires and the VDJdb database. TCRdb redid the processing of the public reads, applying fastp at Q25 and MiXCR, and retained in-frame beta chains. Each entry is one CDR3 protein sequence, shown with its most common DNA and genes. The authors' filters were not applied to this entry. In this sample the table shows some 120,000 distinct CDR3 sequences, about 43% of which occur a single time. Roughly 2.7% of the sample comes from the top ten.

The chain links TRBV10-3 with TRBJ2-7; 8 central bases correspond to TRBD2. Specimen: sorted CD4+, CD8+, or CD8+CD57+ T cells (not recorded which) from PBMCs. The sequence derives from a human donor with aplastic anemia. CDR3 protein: CAVGGASYEQYF. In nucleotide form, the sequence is TGTGCCGTCGGGGGGGCCTCCTACGAGCAGTACTTC.